Each of the 17 T cell receptor beta chains below was sequenced from the same sample in a study of blood T cell repertoires in COVID-19. Sequenced by immunoSEQ multiplex PCR; TCRdb stores in-frame clones only, minus some. The data show 90,000 to 110,000 clones, with roughly 82% seen just once and 7% to 9.5% held by the top ten. Sequences were obtained from peripheral blood. The receptors were gathered from a woman aged 80 or over with active or convalescent COVID-19.

The V gene is TRBV27, the J gene TRBJ2-3; TRBD1 matches 8 bases. Per germline, CDR1 MNHEY and CDR2 SMNVEV (reference sequence). J lost 0 bases, V lost 1 base, and 3 bases had no gene match. The CDR3 is made up of 16 amino acids. The CDR3 is CASSLWGDRSTDTQYF. The CDR3 DNA sequence: TGTGCCAGCAGTTTATGGGGGGACAGGAGCACAGATACGCAGTATTTT.

V and J are TRBV10-3 and TRBJ2-1, with 13 bases matching TRBD2. CDR1 and CDR2 from the germline V gene are ENHRY and SYGVKD. This CDR3 is 20 amino acids long. The trim removed 5 bases at V and 0 bases at J, leaving 13 bases unmatched. CDR3 nucleotide sequence: TGTGCCATCAGTCGGCGAGGGACTAGCGGGAACACGAACTCCTACAATGAGCAGTTCTTC. Encoded protein: CAISRRGTSGNTNSYNEQFF.

The chain recombines TRBV11-2 with TRBJ2-3; 9 positions match TRBD2. CDR1 and CDR2 (germline): SGHAT, FQNNGV. This CDR3 is 13 amino acids long. As DNA, the CDR3 is TGTGTCACAGCGGGAGGTATCACAGATACGCAGTATTTT. It translates to CVTAGGITDTQYF.

The chain has TRBV28 and TRBJ1-5; D ambiguous. V was pared by 6 bases and J by 2 bases, with 11 bases between. Germline assignment: CDR1 MDHEN and CDR2 SYDVKM. This CDR3 is built from 14 residues. CDR3 DNA sequence: TGTGCCAGCAGCTTTTCGGCGGGCAATCAGCCCCAGCATTTT. Protein product: CASSFSAGNQPQHF.

The chain combines TRBV7-6 with TRBJ2-2; TRBD1 aligns across 9 bases. CDR3 size: 15 residues. V dropped 4 bases and J dropped 6; count of bases not matched to a gene: 6. Germline-derived CDR1 and CDR2 are SGHVS and FNYEAQ. Here the CDR3 DNA reads TGTGCCAGCAGCTCACAACAGGGGGCGGCCGGGGAGCTGTTTTTT. Residues: CASSSQQGAAGELFF. Drawing the rest from reference TRBV7-6 and TRBJ2-2, the complete variable domain is GAGVSQSPRYKVTKRGQDVALRCDPISGHVSLYWYRQALGQGPEFLTYFNYEAQQDKSGLPNDRFSAERPEGSISTLTIQRTEQRDSAMYRCASSSQQGAAGELFFGEGSRLTVL.

This chain joins TRBV6-1 and TRBJ2-7, with D possibly TRBD1 on 6 matching bases. Per the germline V gene, CDR1 is MNHNS and CDR2 is SASEGT. The CDR3 consists of 14 residues. V was cut by 2 bases and J by 3 bases, with 11 bases left in between. CDR3 residues: CASSEYGQIYEQYF. The DNA for the CDR3 is TGTGCCAGCAGTGAATACGGACAGATCTACGAGCAGTACTTC.

The V and J genes are TRBV9 and TRBJ2-1, with TRBD2 matching 7 bases. Germline CDR1 and CDR2: SGDLS and YYNGEE. The V segment lost 2 bases and the J segment 8 bases; nucleotides outside the gene matches: 4. The CDR3 covers 13 residues. The CDR3 DNA follows: TGTGCCAGCAGCGTTGGCGGGAGTGATGAGCAGTTCTTC. Encoded protein: CASSVGGSDEQFF.

The V and J genes are TRBV5-5 and TRBJ1-1; D is undetermined. Trimming removed 7 bases from V and 1 base from J, with 8 bases in between. The length of the CDR3 is 12 residues. Germline CDR1 is SGHKS and CDR2 is YYEKEE (reference sequence). CDR3 bases: TGTGCCAGCGGGCGGGCGAACACTGAAGCTTTCTTT. Protein sequence: CASGRANTEAFF.

This rearrangement joins TRBV11-2 to TRBJ2-5; TRBD2 might be the D (5 bases). From germline, CDR1 is SGHAT and CDR2 FQNNGV. The V gene lost 5 bases and the J gene lost 2 bases, with 6 bases spanning the gap. The CDR3 is made up of 12 amino acids. CDR3 DNA: TGTGCCAGCAGCAGACTACAAGAGACCCAGTACTTC. The encoded protein is CASSRLQETQYF.

This sequence joins TRBV25-1 and TRBJ1-4; D is possibly TRBD1 (5 bases). Germline V lookup: CDR1 MGHDK, CDR2 SYGVNS. Between the trimmed V and J ends, which lost 1 base and 7 bases, there was a span of 16 bases. The CDR3 has 16 amino acids. This chain's CDR3 is CASSEFPQGLSEKLFF. CDR3 coding DNA: TGTGCCAGCAGTGAATTCCCGCAGGGCTTGTCTGAAAAACTGTTTTTT.

This clone has just a few counts. The V and J genes are TRBV7-3 and TRBJ1-1; TRBD1 matches 10 bases. V lost 5 bases and J lost 5; bases outside the gene matches: 5. Germline V gene lookup returns CDR1 SGHTA and CDR2 FQGTGA. This CDR3 is built from 14 residues. DNA for the CDR3: TGTGCCAGCAGCCCGGGACAGGGGAGGACTGAAGCTTTCTTT. This sequence encodes CASSPGQGRTEAFF.

The chain couples TRBV24-1 to TRBJ2-1; 8 nucleotides match TRBD2. The germline CDR1 and CDR2 sequences are KGHDR and SFDVKD. Trimming removed 8 bases from V and 8 bases from J; junction bases left unmatched: 7. The CDR3 length is 13 residues. CDR3 in DNA: TGTGCCACCACGGCGGGAGGATACGATGAGCAGTTCTTC. It yields the protein CATTAGGYDEQFF.

In this sample, this clone turned up a few times. The genes are TRBV10-1 and TRBJ2-7, with 10 nucleotides matching TRBD2. The CDR3 is 16 residues long. Germline loops: CDR1 WNHNN, CDR2 SYGVQD (reference sequence). With V trimmed by 0 bases and J by 6 bases, 8 bases remained unmatched. The CDR3 spells CASSESASGRSSEQYF. In DNA form, the CDR3 reads TGCGCCAGCAGTGAGTCTGCTAGCGGGAGATCTAGCGAGCAGTACTTC.

The chain couples TRBV5-8 to TRBJ2-5, with 7 bases lining up with TRBD1. CDR1 and CDR2 (germline): SGHTS, YDEGEE. The CDR3 is 13 residues long. Trimming removed 4 bases from V and 3 bases from J; junction bases left unmatched: 3. The CDR3 bases are TGTGCCAGCAGCCTCGACAGGGAAGAGACCCAGTACTTC. Residues: CASSLDREETQYF. Filled out from reference TRBV5-8 and TRBJ2-5, the complete variable domain reads EAGVTQSPTHLIKTRGQQATLRCSPISGHTSVYWYQQALGLGLQFLLWYDEGEERNRGNFPPRFSGRQFPNYSSELNVNALELEDSALYLCASSLDREETQYFGPGTRLLVL.

The V gene is TRBV19, the J gene TRBJ2-5, with 9 bases matching TRBD1. The V gene end was trimmed by 3 bases and the J gene end by 4 bases; junction bases not matched to a gene: 3. This CDR3 has 14 amino acids. The germline V gene has CDR1 LNHDA and CDR2 SQIVND (reference sequence). The CDR3 DNA is TGTGCCAGTAGTATGCCGGGACAGGGAGAGACCCAGTACTTC. It encodes CASSMPGQGETQYF.

This chain connects TRBV3-1 (or the pseudogene TRBV3-2) to TRBJ1-5, with TRBD1 matching 9 bases. Germline V gene lookup returns CDR1 LGHDT and CDR2 YNNKEL (reference sequence). The J segment lost 0 bases and the V segment lost 3 bases, leaving 3 bases of the junction unmatched. This CDR3 comprises 16 residues. The CDR3 DNA reads as TGTGCCAGCAGCCACACAGGGGGCTATAGCAATCAGCCCCAGCATTTT. As protein: CASSHTGGYSNQPQHF.

The DNA for the CDR3 is TGCGCCAGCAGCCGAGGGACAGGGAGCTCCTACGAGCAGTACTTC. It yields the protein CASSRGTGSSYEQYF. The chain couples TRBV4-1 to TRBJ2-7, with 9 bases lining up with TRBD1. This CDR3 contains 15 residues. With V trimmed by 4 bases and J by 0 bases, 4 bases remained unmatched. Germline values: CDR1 MGHRA, CDR2 YSYEKL.